What follows are 22 T cell receptor beta chains derived from one specimen sequenced in a study of T cells in severe cutaneous drug reactions. Sequenced patients had Stevens-Johnson syndrome or toxic epidermal necrolysis caused by carbamazepine. TCR subtype-specific primers in iRepertoire multiplex PCR prepared libraries for bulk and single-cell sequencing. TCRdb re-analyzed the multiplex PCR reads; it lists each CDR3 protein once, without DNA. In total, the table holds approximately 1,900 distinct CDR3 sequences. Input material: PBMCs. These receptors were taken from a human donor with Stevens-Johnson syndrome, a severe cutaneous drug reaction.

CDR3 sequence: CSCRGLFSSYNEQFF. This chain uses TRBV20-1 with TRBJ2-1; the D call of TRBD2 rests on TCRdb alone, since no DNA is present to check it. The CDR3 has 15 residues. Germline V lookup: CDR1 DFQATT, CDR2 SNEGSKA (reference sequence).

V and J are TRBV29-1 and TRBJ2-1; TCRdb's D gene call, TRBD2, goes unchecked for lack of DNA. Germline V gene sequence: CDR1 SQVTM, CDR2 ANQGSEA. This CDR3 is 16 amino acids long. The CDR3 is CSAVTTSPSSYNEQFF.

The chain combines TRBV9 with TRBJ1-1; lacking DNA, the TRBD1 call made by TCRdb goes unchecked. The CDR3 covers 14 residues. Germline V gene sequence: CDR1 SGDLS, CDR2 YYNGEE. The CDR3 protein is CASSVEGADTEAFF.

The chain recombines TRBV19 with TRBJ2-4; TCRdb outputs TRBD1, but without DNA this stays unchecked. Per the germline V gene, CDR1 is LNHDA and CDR2 is SQIVND (reference sequence). This CDR3 has 13 amino acids. This chain's CDR3 is CASTPGFGNIQYF. The variable domain in full, completed from reference TRBV19 and TRBJ2-4, reads DGGITQSPKYLFRKEGQNVTLSCEQNLNHDAMYWYRQDPGQGLRLIYYSQIVNDFQKGDIAEGYSVSREKKESFPLTVTSAQKNPTAFYLCASTPGFGNIQYFGAGTRLSVL.

This clonotype counts as medium-sized by frequency. The rearrangement links TRBV7-2 to TRBJ1-1; checking the TCRdb D call of TRBD1 is not possible without DNA. CDR1 SGHTA and CDR2 FQGNSA come from the germline V gene. The CDR3 has 17 residues. The CDR3 here is CASSSLVQGIMNTEAFF.

This clonotype counts as medium-sized by frequency. J is TRBJ2-1 and V is TRBV6-1; the TCRdb D gene call, TRBD2, has no DNA to confirm it. This CDR3 has 16 amino acids. The germline gives CDR1 MNHNS, CDR2 SASEGT. CDR3 residues: CASTVSGVRSYNEQFF.

The rearrangement uses TRBV7-2 and TRBJ2-5; there is no DNA to check the TCRdb D call of TRBD1. CDR3 length: 14 residues. Per the germline V gene, CDR1 is SGHTA and CDR2 is FQGNSA. The CDR3 loop is CASSFRGQQETQYF.

This clonotype counts as medium-sized (0.01 to 0.1%) by frequency. This chain uses TRBV11-2 with TRBJ2-1; TCRdb's D gene call, TRBD1, goes unchecked for lack of DNA. The CDR3 covers 12 residues. The germline gives CDR1 SGHAT, CDR2 FQNNGV. CDR3 in amino acids: CASSFTLDEQFF.

This clonotype shows up as medium-sized by frequency. CDR3 amino acids: CASSEPGQGRKAFF. The rearrangement joins TRBV28 to TRBJ1-1; the D call of TRBD1 rests on TCRdb alone, since no DNA is present to check it. Germline CDR1 reads MDHEN; CDR2 reads SYDVKM. This CDR3 spans 14 amino acids.

This clonotype is identified as medium-sized (0.01 to 0.1%) from frequency. V gene TRBV4-2 combines with J gene TRBJ2-7. The CDR3 sequence is 15 residues long. Looked up from germline, CDR1 is LGHNA and CDR2 is YNFKEQ. The CDR3 loop is CASSQELADHLEQYF.

Frequency places this clonotype as medium-sized. The J gene is TRBJ2-1, the V gene TRBV2; TCRdb selects TRBD2, and the lack of DNA leaves this call unchecked. Germline V gene lookup returns CDR1 SNHLY and CDR2 FYNNEI. The CDR3 is 14 residues long. The CDR3 loop reads CASSEVGLAYEQFF.

This clonotype counts as medium-sized (0.01 to 0.1%) by frequency. The rearrangement uses TRBV10-1 and TRBJ1-1; TCRdb outputs TRBD1, but without DNA this stays unchecked. From germline, CDR1 is WNHNN and CDR2 SYGVQD (reference sequence). The CDR3 loop spans 13 amino acids. CDR3 amino acids: CASRRQGGTEAFF.

This clonotype counts as medium-sized by frequency. This chain uses TRBV4-1 with TRBJ2-1; without DNA, the TCRdb call of TRBD2 cannot be checked. The CDR3 is 15 amino acids. Per germline, CDR1 MGHRA and CDR2 YSYEKL. The CDR3 reads CASSPWTSGDNEQFF.

The CDR3 reads CASSGTGYGYTF. The V and J genes are TRBV5-1 and TRBJ1-2; TCRdb's assignment of TRBD1 cannot be checked, as there is no DNA. The CDR3 extends over 12 amino acids. Germline V gene data show CDR1 as SGHRS and CDR2 as YFSETQ.

In terms of frequency, this clonotype is medium-sized. This rearrangement joins TRBV7-6 to TRBJ1-1. CDR3 length: 13 amino acids. Germline CDR1 is SGHVS and CDR2 is FNYEAQ. The CDR3 sequence: CASSENVNTEAFF.

This clonotype is classed as medium-sized (0.01 to 0.1%) by frequency. The chain joins TRBV6-4 to TRBJ1-1; TCRdb selects TRBD1, and the lack of DNA leaves this call unchecked. The CDR3 consists of 15 residues. The V gene's germline CDR1 is MRHNA and CDR2 SNTAGT. CDR3 loop: CASSARQGLNTEAFF.

Judged by frequency, this clonotype is medium-sized. This sequence joins TRBV28 and TRBJ1-1; TCRdb names TRBD1, which stays unverified in the absence of DNA. The CDR3 sequence is 11 residues long. Germline lookup yields CDR1 MDHEN and CDR2 SYDVKM. CDR3 region: CASRDITEAFF.

This clonotype is called large based on its frequency. This sequence joins TRBV27 and TRBJ1-5; checking the TCRdb D call of TRBD1 is not possible without DNA. The CDR3 loop spans 14 amino acids. Per the germline V gene, CDR1 is MNHEY and CDR2 is SMNVEV (reference sequence). This CDR3 reads CASSLGTGGQPQHF.

CDR3 amino acids: CASRVHSGQINEQFF. The rearrangement uses TRBV7-9 and TRBJ2-1; TCRdb's D call, TRBD1, is unchecked because there is no DNA. The CDR3 is 15 residues long. Germline CDR1 reads SEHNR; CDR2 reads FQNEAQ (reference sequence).

Frequency places this clonotype as medium-sized (0.01 to 0.1%). The chain employs TRBV28 and TRBJ2-1. Germline V CDR1 and CDR2: MDHEN, SYDVKM. CDR3 length: 15 amino acids. This CDR3 is CASSLNWLGHNEQFF.

Judged by frequency, this clonotype is medium-sized (0.01 to 0.1%). V usage is TRBV5-1 and J usage is TRBJ2-7; the TRBD1 assignment by TCRdb is unverifiable without DNA. Germline V gene sequence: CDR1 SGHRS, CDR2 YFSETQ. The CDR3 length is 15 residues. CDR3 sequence reads: CASSSSRTGGYEQYF.

This clonotype is identified as medium-sized from frequency. The rearrangement joins TRBV7-9 to TRBJ2-7; TCRdb lists TRBD1, though no DNA is available to test this call. CDR3 size: 18 residues. The V gene's germline CDR1 is SEHNR and CDR2 FQNEAQ (reference sequence). The CDR3 here is CASSLTAGTGDVSYEQYF.